These T cell receptor beta chains were read from a single sample in a study of OX40 agonist ivuxolimab in advanced cancers. The assay was immunoSEQ multiplex PCR, and TCRdb's table has in-frame clones only and misses some. The sample records some 96,000 clones, approximately 91% being singletons. This sample comprised CD4+ or CD8+ T cells sorted from blood, obtained in a trial of the OX40 agonist ivuxolimab. The receptors shown here come from an adult with an advanced solid tumor such as melanoma, head and neck, liver or kidney cancer. The CDR3 runs from the conserved cysteine through the conserved F or W. Each record gives: J gene, D gene, clone size, V gene, CDR3 length, CDR3 DNA, CDR3 protein. D genes are given only for firm matches. Some rows mark clone size as missing; the rest say once, few, many or name a class of expanded clone.

j_call: TRBJ2-7
d_call: NA
clone_size: NA
v_call: TRBV9
cdr3_length: 21
cdr3_nt: TGTGCCAGCAGCGCCCTTAATAGGGAGCATCGCCGGGACTCCTTATCCTACGAGCAGTACTTC
cdr3_aa: CASSALNREHRRDSLSYEQYF

j_call: TRBJ2-1
d_call: TRBD1
clone_size: NA
v_call: TRBV14
cdr3_length: 17
cdr3_nt: TGTGCCAGCAGCCGGCGGGCGGGACAGGTTGGCCGAAGTGAGCAGTTCTTC
cdr3_aa: CASSRRAGQVGRSEQFF

j_call: TRBJ2-1
d_call: TRBD2
clone_size: NA
v_call: TRBV7-2
cdr3_length: 14
cdr3_nt: TGTGCCAGTGTAGCGGGGGGCTCCTACAATGAGCAGTTCTTC
cdr3_aa: CASVAGGSYNEQFF

j_call: TRBJ2-5
d_call: NA
clone_size: once
v_call: TRBV4-2
cdr3_length: 15
cdr3_nt: TGTGCCAGCAGCCAAGAGGGGGGGCACCAAGAGACCCAGTACTTC
cdr3_aa: CASSQEGGHQETQYF

j_call: TRBJ2-2
d_call: NA
clone_size: NA
v_call: TRBV4-2
cdr3_length: 12
cdr3_nt: TGTGCCAGCACTGATGGGACCGGGGAGCTGTTTTTT
cdr3_aa: CASTDGTGELFF

j_call: TRBJ2-7
d_call: NA
clone_size: NA
v_call: TRBV29-1
cdr3_length: 13
cdr3_nt: TGCAGCGTGGGAGGTCACATTTCCTACGAGCAGTACTTC
cdr3_aa: CSVGGHISYEQYF

j_call: TRBJ2-7
d_call: TRBD1
clone_size: NA
v_call: TRBV5-1
cdr3_length: 14
cdr3_nt: TGCGCCAGCAGCACCCGACAGGGCCCCTACGAGCAGTACTTC
cdr3_aa: CASSTRQGPYEQYF

j_call: TRBJ2-2
d_call: NA
clone_size: NA
v_call: TRBV10-1
cdr3_length: 13
cdr3_nt: TGCGCCAGCATGGGTGAAAACACCGGGGAGCTGTTTTTT
cdr3_aa: CASMGENTGELFF

j_call: TRBJ2-7
d_call: NA
clone_size: NA
v_call: TRBV19
cdr3_length: 13
cdr3_nt: TGTGCCAGTAGTATGGTGCCTACGTACGAGCAGTACTTC
cdr3_aa: CASSMVPTYEQYF

j_call: TRBJ2-7
d_call: NA
clone_size: NA
v_call: TRBV10-2
cdr3_length: 16
cdr3_nt: TGCGCCAGCAGTGATAGGGCTAGCGTGTCTTCCTACGAGCAGTACTTC
cdr3_aa: CASSDRASVSSYEQYF

j_call: TRBJ2-2
d_call: TRBD2
clone_size: once
v_call: TRBV28
cdr3_length: 16
cdr3_nt: TGTGCCAGCCGACACCTAGCGGGAGCGAACACCGGGGAGCTGTTTTTT
cdr3_aa: CASRHLAGANTGELFF

j_call: TRBJ2-7
d_call: NA
clone_size: NA
v_call: TRBV4-1
cdr3_length: 16
cdr3_nt: TGCGCCAGCAGCCAAGATAGAGCGTTTACCTCCTACGAGCAGTACTTC
cdr3_aa: CASSQDRAFTSYEQYF

j_call: TRBJ2-3
d_call: TRBD1
clone_size: NA
v_call: TRBV5-1
cdr3_length: 14
cdr3_nt: TGCGCCAGCAGCTTCAGACAGGGGTTGGATACGCAGTATTTT
cdr3_aa: CASSFRQGLDTQYF

j_call: TRBJ1-2
d_call: NA
clone_size: once
v_call: TRBV15
cdr3_length: 13
cdr3_nt: TGTGCCACCAGCAGAGTCCGCAGCTATGGCTACACCTTC
cdr3_aa: CATSRVRSYGYTF

j_call: TRBJ2-7
d_call: NA
clone_size: few
v_call: TRBV18
cdr3_length: 15
cdr3_nt: TGTGCCAGCTCACCAGCAGGGGTTGGAAACTACGAGCAGTACTTC
cdr3_aa: CASSPAGVGNYEQYF

j_call: TRBJ1-4
d_call: TRBD1
clone_size: NA
v_call: TRBV11-2
cdr3_length: 15
cdr3_nt: TGTGCCAGCAGCGACAACAGGGGGGCTAATGAAAAACTGTTTTTT
cdr3_aa: CASSDNRGANEKLFF

j_call: TRBJ1-6
d_call: NA
clone_size: few
v_call: TRBV2
cdr3_length: 13
cdr3_nt: TGTGCCAGCATAAGGGCAGTGGAGTCACCCCTCCACTTT
cdr3_aa: CASIRAVESPLHF

j_call: TRBJ1-1
d_call: NA
clone_size: NA
v_call: TRBV4-1
cdr3_length: 14
cdr3_nt: TGCGCCAGCAGGGCGGTGCTTCGGAACACTGAAGCTTTCTTT
cdr3_aa: CASRAVLRNTEAFF

j_call: TRBJ1-5
d_call: TRBD1
clone_size: NA
v_call: TRBV7-9
cdr3_length: 15
cdr3_nt: TGTGCCAGCAGCTTACAGGGGGCGAGGGATCAGCCCCAGCATTTT
cdr3_aa: CASSLQGARDQPQHF

j_call: TRBJ2-5
d_call: NA
clone_size: NA
v_call: TRBV5-1
cdr3_length: 14
cdr3_nt: TGCGCCAGCAGCTCTGTGGGGGCCCCCGAGACCCAGTACTTC
cdr3_aa: CASSSVGAPETQYF

j_call: TRBJ1-3
d_call: NA
clone_size: NA
v_call: TRBV6-6
cdr3_length: 12
cdr3_nt: TGTGCCAGCAGTATCTCTGGAAACACCATATATTTT
cdr3_aa: CASSISGNTIYF

j_call: TRBJ2-5
d_call: TRBD1
clone_size: NA
v_call: TRBV19
cdr3_length: 17
cdr3_nt: TGTGCCAGTAGTATGATTGCGGGACAGGGCCTAAAAGAGACCCAGTACTTC
cdr3_aa: CASSMIAGQGLKETQYF

j_call: TRBJ2-7
d_call: TRBD2
clone_size: NA
v_call: TRBV27
cdr3_length: 14
cdr3_nt: TGTGCCAGCAGTGGGAGCGGGAGGGCCGGCGAGCAGTACTTC
cdr3_aa: CASSGSGRAGEQYF

j_call: TRBJ2-5
d_call: NA
clone_size: once
v_call: TRBV19
cdr3_length: 14
cdr3_nt: TGTGCCAGTAGTTCCCGGGGACCTCAAGAGACCCAGTACTTC
cdr3_aa: CASSSRGPQETQYF

j_call: TRBJ1-6
d_call: NA
clone_size: once
v_call: TRBV9
cdr3_length: 15
cdr3_nt: TGTGCCAGCAGCGTAGTAGGTGGGAAATGGTCACCCCTCCACTTT
cdr3_aa: CASSVVGGKWSPLHF

j_call: TRBJ2-1
d_call: NA
clone_size: once
v_call: TRBV6-1
cdr3_length: 15
cdr3_nt: TGTGCCAGCAGTCCGATAATGGCAAGGAACAATGAGCAGTTCTTC
cdr3_aa: CASSPIMARNNEQFF

j_call: TRBJ2-7
d_call: TRBD2
clone_size: NA
v_call: TRBV27
cdr3_length: 13
cdr3_nt: TGTGCAGCGGGGCGGGTTGGCCCCTACGAGCAGTACTTC
cdr3_aa: CAAGRVGPYEQYF

j_call: TRBJ2-1
d_call: TRBD2
clone_size: NA
v_call: TRBV7-2
cdr3_length: 15
cdr3_nt: TGTGCCAGCAGCCGTGCGGCGGGAGCCTACAATGAGCAGTTCTTC
cdr3_aa: CASSRAAGAYNEQFF

j_call: TRBJ2-7
d_call: NA
clone_size: few
v_call: TRBV6-4
cdr3_length: 16
cdr3_nt: TGTGCCAGCAGTGACCCCCCGACAGAGACCTCCTACGAGCAGTACTTC
cdr3_aa: CASSDPPTETSYEQYF

j_call: TRBJ1-3
d_call: NA
clone_size: NA
v_call: TRBV10-2
cdr3_length: 13
cdr3_nt: TGCGCCAGCAGTGAGCAGACAGGAAACACCATATATTTT
cdr3_aa: CASSEQTGNTIYF

j_call: TRBJ2-7
d_call: TRBD1
clone_size: NA
v_call: TRBV6-1
cdr3_length: 14
cdr3_nt: TGTGCCAGCAGGGGGACAGGGAAAGACCACGAGCAGTACTTC
cdr3_aa: CASRGTGKDHEQYF

j_call: TRBJ2-3
d_call: TRBD2
clone_size: NA
v_call: TRBV5-4
cdr3_length: 14
cdr3_nt: TGTGCCAGCAGCTTGTGGGGGGGGACGGATACGCAGTATTTT
cdr3_aa: CASSLWGGTDTQYF

j_call: TRBJ1-5
d_call: NA
clone_size: NA
v_call: TRBV19
cdr3_length: 15
cdr3_nt: TGTGCCAGTAGCTGGGAGGGCTTGGGCAATCAGCCCCAGCATTTT
cdr3_aa: CASSWEGLGNQPQHF

j_call: TRBJ2-5
d_call: NA
clone_size: NA
v_call: TRBV6-5
cdr3_length: 16
cdr3_nt: TGTGCCAGCAGTTATGGTAGCGGAGCCGACGGGGAGACCCAGTACTTC
cdr3_aa: CASSYGSGADGETQYF

j_call: TRBJ2-3
d_call: NA
clone_size: NA
v_call: TRBV7-9
cdr3_length: 17
cdr3_nt: TGTGCCAGCAGCTTTTGGGGGGGCCAGGGGGCCACAGATACGCAGTATTTT
cdr3_aa: CASSFWGGQGATDTQYF

j_call: TRBJ1-5
d_call: TRBD1
clone_size: NA
v_call: TRBV7-6
cdr3_length: 15
cdr3_nt: TGTGCCAGCAGCCAAGGGTTACAGGGGTCCCAGCCCCAGCATTTT
cdr3_aa: CASSQGLQGSQPQHF

j_call: TRBJ2-1
d_call: TRBD2
clone_size: NA
v_call: TRBV7-9
cdr3_length: 18
cdr3_nt: TGTGCCAGCAGCCCCAGGGTAGCGGGTACAAGCTCCTACAATGAGCAGTTCTTC
cdr3_aa: CASSPRVAGTSSYNEQFF

j_call: TRBJ2-5
d_call: NA
clone_size: NA
v_call: TRBV6-1
cdr3_length: 14
cdr3_nt: TGTGCCAGCAGATACGGGACAAGACAAGAGACCCAGTACTTC
cdr3_aa: CASRYGTRQETQYF

j_call: TRBJ1-2
d_call: TRBD1
clone_size: many
v_call: TRBV5-1
cdr3_length: 15
cdr3_nt: TGCGCCAGCAGCATAGACAGGGGGCTAGGGGATGGCTACACCTTC
cdr3_aa: CASSIDRGLGDGYTF

j_call: TRBJ2-7
d_call: NA
clone_size: NA
v_call: TRBV19
cdr3_length: 12
cdr3_nt: TGTGCCAGTAGTCGAGGGGACTACGAGCAGTACTTC
cdr3_aa: CASSRGDYEQYF